The rows below give T cell receptor beta chains drawn from one sample of a study of CD8+ T cells in alopecia areata. Libraries were prepared by immunoSEQ multiplex PCR; TCRdb keeps only in-frame clonotypes and omits some of them. The top ten hold more than 12% of the sample, which has 150,000 or so clones, around 86% seen once. The sequenced sample was CD8+ T cells sorted from blood, obtained at week 0. The origin of the receptors is a human donor with alopecia areata. Both conserved end residues are part of each CDR3. A D gene is named only where the DNA matches it firmly. For some rows the clone size is stated as once, few or many, or as a class when expanded; others skip it.

V gene	clone size	D gene	J gene	CDR3 protein	CDR3 DNA
TRBV5-1	once	TRBD2	TRBJ2-1	CASSSKLAGVENNEQFF	TGCGCCAGCAGCTCAAAACTAGCGGGAGTGGAGAACAATGAGCAGTTCTTC
TRBV14	NA	NA	TRBJ2-6	CASESSGANVLTF	TGTGCCAGCGAGAGCTCTGGGGCCAACGTCCTGACTTTC
TRBV27	NA	NA	TRBJ2-2	CASSLAGTGTTGELFF	TGTGCCAGCAGCCTAGCGGGGACAGGGACCACCGGGGAGCTGTTTTTT
TRBV13	NA	TRBD2	TRBJ2-3	CASSSRDYTDTQYF	TGTGCCAGCAGCTCCCGGGACTACACAGATACGCAGTATTTT
TRBV21-1	NA	NA	TRBJ2-5	CASSKEDREPGETQYF	TGTGCCAGCAGCAAAGAGGACAGGGAGCCTGGGGAGACCCAGTACTTC
TRBV29-1	few	NA	TRBJ2-7	CSVESRDSYEQYF	TGCAGCGTTGAGTCCCGGGACTCCTACGAGCAGTACTTC
TRBV5-1	NA	TRBD1	TRBJ1-2	CASSMGDRADGYTF	TGCGCCAGCAGCATGGGTGACAGGGCGGACGGCTACACCTTC
TRBV4-1	NA	NA	TRBJ2-2	CASSQDPGSGELFF	TGCGCCAGCAGCCAAGATCCGGGGTCCGGGGAGCTGTTTTTT
TRBV29-1	NA	NA	TRBJ2-1	CSLRPGANYNEQFF	TGCAGCCTTCGACCAGGGGCGAACTACAATGAGCAGTTCTTC
TRBV14	NA	NA	TRBJ2-7	CASSQGVGYEQYF	TGTGCCAGCAGCCAAGGGGTCGGCTACGAGCAGTACTTC
TRBV7-9	NA	TRBD2	TRBJ2-3	CAGGLAIDTDTQYF	TGTGCCGGTGGACTAGCGATTGACACAGATACGCAGTATTTT
TRBV7-2	NA	TRBD1	TRBJ1-5	CASTLGQGINQPQHF	TGTGCCAGCACCTTAGGACAGGGGATCAATCAGCCCCAGCATTTT
TRBV29-1	NA	NA	TRBJ2-1	CSVEDLDESSYNEQFF	TGCAGCGTTGAAGATCTCGACGAGAGCTCCTACAATGAGCAGTTCTTC
TRBV10-2	NA	TRBD1	TRBJ1-2	CASSSRTGRDYGYTF	TGCGCCAGCAGCTCCCGGACAGGGCGGGACTATGGCTACACCTTC
TRBV6-5	NA	NA	TRBJ2-7	CASSYRGHSYEQYF	TGTGCCAGCAGTTACCGAGGCCACTCCTACGAGCAGTACTTC
TRBV27	once	NA	TRBJ1-2	CASSFGQLYGYTF	TGTGCCAGCAGTTTCGGGCAACTCTATGGCTACACCTTC
TRBV7-9	once	NA	TRBJ2-7	CASSLGAIDEQYF	TGTGCCAGCAGCTTGGGGGCGATCGACGAGCAGTACTTC
TRBV27	once	NA	TRBJ1-4	CASSYRLTNEKLFF	TGTGCCAGCAGTTACAGATTAACTAATGAAAAACTGTTTTTT
TRBV5-1	NA	TRBD1	TRBJ2-7	CASSLYTGGYEQYF	TGCGCCAGCAGCTTGTATACAGGGGGATACGAGCAGTACTTC
TRBV9	once	NA	TRBJ2-7	CASSDRDPTYEQYF	TGTGCCAGCAGCGACCGGGACCCCACCTACGAGCAGTACTTC